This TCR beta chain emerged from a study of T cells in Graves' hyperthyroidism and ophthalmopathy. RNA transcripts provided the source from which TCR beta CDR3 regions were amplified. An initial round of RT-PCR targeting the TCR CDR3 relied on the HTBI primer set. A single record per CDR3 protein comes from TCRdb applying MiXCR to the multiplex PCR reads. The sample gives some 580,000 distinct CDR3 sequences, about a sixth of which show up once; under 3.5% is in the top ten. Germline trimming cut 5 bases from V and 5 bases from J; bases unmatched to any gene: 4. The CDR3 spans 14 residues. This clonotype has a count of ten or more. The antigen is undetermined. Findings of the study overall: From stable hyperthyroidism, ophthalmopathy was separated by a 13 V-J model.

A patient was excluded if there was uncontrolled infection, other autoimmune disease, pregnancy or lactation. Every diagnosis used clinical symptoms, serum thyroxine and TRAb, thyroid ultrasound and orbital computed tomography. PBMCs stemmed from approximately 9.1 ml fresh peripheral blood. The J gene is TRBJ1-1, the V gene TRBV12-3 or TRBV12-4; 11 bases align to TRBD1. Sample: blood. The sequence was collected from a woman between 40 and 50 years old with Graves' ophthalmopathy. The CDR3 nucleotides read TGTGCCAGCAGTCCGGACAGGGGGCAAACTGAAGCTTTCTTT. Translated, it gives CASSPDRGQTEAFF.